Listed below are T cell receptor beta chains from one sample, sequenced in a study of naive and memory T cell subsets. One entry per CDR3 protein results from TCRdb running MiXCR on the 5' RACE reads. The sample has about 56,000 distinct CDR3 sequences, more than 7.5% seen once. The receptors shown here come from a female donor in good health. Both conserved end residues are part of each CDR3. The order of the fields is D gene, J gene, clone size, V gene, CDR3 length, CDR3 protein, CDR3 DNA. A D gene is named only where the DNA matches it firmly. Clone size is not always given. Where it is, it says once, few, many or a class for expanded clones.

. TRBJ2-7 few TRBV20-1 14 CSARVVRPSYEQYF TGCAGTGCTAGAGTGGTAAGACCCTCCTACGAGCAGTACTTC
. TRBJ1-5 many TRBV18 15 CASSPAGYSNQPQHF TGTGCCAGCTCACCAGCCGGTTATAGCAATCAGCCCCAGCATTTT
. TRBJ1-3 few TRBV5-1 15 CASSLEAVWGNTIYF TGCGCCAGCAGCTTGGAAGCAGTTTGGGGAAACACCATATATTTT
. TRBJ1-6 few TRBV5-1 17 CASSLKTAPFGDSPLHF TGCGCCAGCAGCCTCAAGACAGCACCGTTCGGGGATTCACCCCTCCACTTT
TRBD1 TRBJ1-2 many TRBV28 14 CASSFSGGAGGYTF TGTGCCAGCAGTTTTTCAGGGGGCGCGGGTGGCTACACCTTC
. TRBJ1-1 . TRBV12-3/TRBV12-4 15 CASSLAQGRNTEAFF TGTGCCAGCAGTTTAGCGCAAGGACGGAACACTGAAGCTTTCTTT
. TRBJ2-2 . TRBV14 16 CASNKGRTGYTGELFF TGTGCCAGCAATAAGGGGAGAACAGGGTACACCGGGGAGCTGTTTTTT
. TRBJ2-1 many TRBV3-1 13 CASSQEFRGEQFF TGTGCCAGCAGCCAAGAGTTTCGGGGCGAGCAGTTCTTC
TRBD1 TRBJ2-2 many TRBV20-1 14 CSASTGGVYGELFF TGCAGTGCCTCAACAGGGGGCGTGTACGGGGAGCTGTTTTTT
TRBD1 TRBJ1-2 . TRBV5-8 13 CASSPRGRYGYTF TGTGCCAGCAGCCCGAGGGGGCGGTATGGCTACACCTTC
. TRBJ2-7 many TRBV7-2 16 CASSLAGTQGPDEQYF TGTGCCAGCAGCTTAGCGGGGACCCAGGGCCCCGACGAGCAGTACTTC
TRBD2 TRBJ2-7 many TRBV5-1 12 CASSRGGDEQYF TGCGCCAGCAGCCGGGGAGGGGACGAGCAGTACTTC
TRBD2 TRBJ2-1 . TRBV20-1 18 CSAPSKGLPSGGYNERFF TGCAGTGCTCCGAGTAAGGGGCTTCCTAGCGGGGGTTACAATGAGCGGTTCTTC
. TRBJ1-5 many TRBV19 15 CASSIGGRVLQPQHF TGTGCCAGCAGTATCGGTGGCAGGGTTCTTCAGCCCCAGCATTTT
. TRBJ1-1 many TRBV7-6 11 CASSLNTEAFF TGTGCCAGCAGCCTAAACACTGAAGCTTTCTTT
. TRBJ1-4 many TRBV30 13 CAWSSTLGGRLFF TGTGCCTGGAGTTCGACGCTAGGGGGGCGACTGTTTTTT
. TRBJ1-2 few TRBV7-2 15 CASSQSPLQGWGDTF TGTGCCAGCAGCCAGAGCCCACTCCAGGGTTGGGGCGACACCTTC
. TRBJ1-1 few TRBV18 17 CASSPPEKDNWDTEAFF TGTGCCAGCTCACCACCTGAGAAGGACAATTGGGACACTGAAGCTTTCTTT
. TRBJ2-5 few TRBV12-3/TRBV12-4 14 CASSLVQGGETQYF TGTGCCAGCAGTTTAGTGCAGGGTGGGGAGACCCAGTACTTC
. TRBJ1-2 many TRBV4-1 14 CASSQVNLYYGYTF TGCGCCAGCAGCCAAGTAAACCTCTACTATGGCTACACCTTC
. TRBJ1-2 few TRBV19 14 CASTQPSRRGGYTF TGTGCCAGTACCCAACCCTCCCGGAGGGGGGGCTACACCTTC
. TRBJ2-1 few TRBV7-2 14 CANSRDQLLGEQFF TGTGCCAACAGTCGGGACCAACTCCTTGGTGAGCAGTTCTTC
. TRBJ2-7 . TRBV27 13 CASSYGALAEQYF TGTGCCAGCAGTTACGGAGCGCTCGCCGAGCAGTACTTC
. TRBJ2-3 . TRBV28 12 CASQLSTDTQYF TGTGCCAGTCAACTTAGCACAGATACGCAGTATTTT
TRBD2 TRBJ2-3 . TRBV6-2/TRBV6-3 16 CASSYGTSGSTDTQYF TGTGCCAGCAGTTATGGGACTAGCGGAAGCACAGATACGCAGTATTTT
. TRBJ1-1 many TRBV18 14 CASSPPGRNTEAFF TGTGCCAGCTCACCACCTGGCAGGAACACTGAAGCTTTCTTT
TRBD2 TRBJ2-5 few TRBV3-1 15 CASSRLAGSQETQYF TGTGCCAGCAGCCGACTAGCGGGTTCCCAAGAGACCCAGTACTTC
. TRBJ1-6 many TRBV7-3 13 CASSTTGSSPLHF TGTGCCAGCAGCACCACGGGCAGTTCACCCCTCCACTTT
. TRBJ1-1 . TRBV5-4 13 CASSRPLREEAFF TGTGCCAGCAGCCGGCCCCTCAGGGAAGAAGCTTTCTTT
. TRBJ1-1 many TRBV12-3/TRBV12-4 15 CASSVSPGIPTEAFF TGTGCCAGCAGCGTTTCCCCGGGAATCCCCACTGAAGCTTTCTTT
. TRBJ1-5 . TRBV15 13 CATSRVSQRPQHF TGTGCCACCAGCAGAGTTTCACAGCGGCCCCAGCATTTT
. TRBJ1-3 many TRBV28 15 CASSSRPSSGNTIYF TGTGCCAGCAGTTCTAGACCGAGCTCTGGAAACACCATATATTTT
. TRBJ2-5 many TRBV6-1 13 CASSAGYQETQYF TGTGCCAGCAGTGCGGGGTACCAAGAGACCCAGTACTTC
. TRBJ2-6 many TRBV5-4 15 CASRWDSSGANVLTF TGTGCCAGCAGGTGGGACTCCTCTGGGGCCAACGTCCTGACTTTC
. TRBJ2-7 . TRBV7-9 15 CASSLGGPRSDEQYF TGTGCCAGCAGCTTAGGAGGCCCTAGGTCGGACGAGCAGTACTTC
. TRBJ1-1 many TRBV28 12 CASRGGGTEAFF TGTGCCAGCAGGGGAGGGGGCACTGAAGCTTTCTTT
. TRBJ2-3 . TRBV12-3/TRBV12-4 14 CASRPSGDTDTEYF TGTGCCAGCAGGCCCTCGGGGGACACCGATACAGAGTATTTT
TRBD1 TRBJ2-5 many TRBV5-1 14 CASSRGQEGETQYF TGCGCCAGCAGTCGGGGACAGGAAGGGGAGACCCAGTACTTC
TRBD2 TRBJ2-3 few TRBV6-5 15 CASRALAGSTDTQYF TGTGCCAGCAGGGCCCTAGCGGGGAGCACAGATACGCAGTATTTT
. TRBJ1-1 many TRBV7-9 13 CASSRTVNTEAFF TGTGCCAGCAGCCGGACAGTGAACACTGAAGCTTTCTTT
. TRBJ1-4 few TRBV15 13 CASRDTFNEKLFF TGTGCCTCCCGGGACACGTTTAATGAAAAACTGTTTTTT
. TRBJ1-6 many TRBV7-9 15 CASSLLLRGNSPLHF TGTGCCAGCAGCTTACTACTTAGGGGTAATTCACCCCTCCACTTT
. TRBJ2-4 many TRBV10-3 13 CAISQVNGNIQYF TGTGCCATCTCCCAGGTTAATGGAAACATTCAGTACTTC
TRBD1 TRBJ2-3 . TRBV9 17 CASSVGGQWGPGGHESF TGTGCCAGCAGCGTAGGTGGCCAGTGGGGCCCAGGGGGCCATGAAAGTTTT
. TRBJ2-5 few TRBV29-1 13 CSVEQNSQETQYF TGCAGCGTTGAACAGAACAGCCAAGAGACCCAGTACTTC
. TRBJ1-1 . TRBV9 15 CASSVVKGPGTEAFF TGTGCCAGCAGCGTAGTGAAGGGGCCGGGGACTGAAGCTTTCTTT
. TRBJ1-2 many TRBV5-5 15 CASSLGGRFTYGYTF TGTGCCAGCAGCTTGGGAGGGAGGTTTACGTATGGCTACACCTTC
. TRBJ2-5 . TRBV29-1 13 CSVEQEIQETQYF TGCAGCGTTGAACAGGAGATCCAAGAGACCCAGTACTTC
. TRBJ1-4 few TRBV20-1 12 CSARFGDEKLFF TGCAGTGCTCGTTTTGGGGATGAAAAACTGTTTTTT
TRBD1 TRBJ1-5 few TRBV2 16 CASNGQGGRNNQPQHF TGTGCCAGCAACGGACAGGGGGGACGAAACAATCAGCCCCAGCATTTT
TRBD1 TRBJ1-6 few TRBV10-3 16 CAISDGQGFKNSPLHF TGTGCCATCAGTGATGGACAGGGATTTAAAAATTCACCCCTCCACTTT
. TRBJ1-1 many TRBV29-1 13 CSVEPGTNTEAFF TGCAGCGTTGAACCCGGGACGAACACTGAAGCTTTCTTT
. TRBJ2-7 many TRBV6-5 14 CASSLGAGSYEQYF TGTGCCAGCAGTTTGGGGGCCGGCTCCTACGAGCAGTACTTC